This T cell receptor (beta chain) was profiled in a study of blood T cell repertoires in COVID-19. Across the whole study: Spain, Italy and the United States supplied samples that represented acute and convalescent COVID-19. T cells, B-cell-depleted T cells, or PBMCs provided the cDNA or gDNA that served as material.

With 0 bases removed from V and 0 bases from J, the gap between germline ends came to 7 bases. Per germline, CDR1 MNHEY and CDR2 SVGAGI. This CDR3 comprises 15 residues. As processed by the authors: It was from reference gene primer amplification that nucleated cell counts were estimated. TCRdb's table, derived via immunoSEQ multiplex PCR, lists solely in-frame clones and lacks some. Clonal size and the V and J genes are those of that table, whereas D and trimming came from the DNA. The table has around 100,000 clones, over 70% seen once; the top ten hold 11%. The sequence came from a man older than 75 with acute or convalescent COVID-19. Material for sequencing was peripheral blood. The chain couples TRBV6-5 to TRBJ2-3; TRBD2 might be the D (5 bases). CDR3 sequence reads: CASSYSRTSTDTQYF. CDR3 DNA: TGTGCCAGCAGTTACTCCCGGACTAGCACAGATACGCAGTATTTT.